This T cell receptor beta chain was retrieved from a study of shared clonotypes between healthy human individuals (dated by TCRdb to 2018 to 2021). About the study as a whole: The cohort comprised a couple of women and three men aged 18 to 49 years. To estimate repertoire size and how much clonotype sharing occurs between individuals, the study deeply sequenced the blood TCR repertoires of roughly 5 healthy adults. To increase sequencing depth and limit assay-specific biases, different laboratories used diverse techniques to prepare libraries and sequence TCR repertoires. Each donor's leukapheresis produced roughly between about 0.8 and 8.9 billion PBMCs. For each donor, three plates each were used for CD4 naive and CD4 memory, two plates were used for CD8 naive, and one plate was used for CD8 memory. Broader findings and caveats from the paper: Compared with non-shared clonotypes, clonotypes shared by all four sorted-subset donors had higher generation probabilities. Rarefaction of sorted-subset datasets indicated incomplete sequencing despite the large sequencing depth. Estimated clonotype richness was generally larger for naive than for memory subsets. Pairwise subsampling indicated that sequencing depth was expected to affect the degree of clonotype sharing among donors. Roughly 5% of naive CD4, roughly 3.6% of naive CD8, 2% to 2.5% of memory CD4, and over 0.35% of memory CD8 clonotypes were shared across a handful of donors. Because the study included a small number of donors, the genetic and exposure-history diversity represented was limited. Only blood was sampled, and tissue TCR repertoires likely differ from those in blood.

To note about this clone: Its antigen is not yet known. No base quality information exists; no much larger clone differs at one position.

TCR CDR3 regions were amplified from genomic DNA by multiplex PCR using the deep immunoSEQ assay. Extracted genomic DNA from each cell subset was distributed evenly across all wells of several immunoSEQ 96-well plates, and each plate was treated as a replicate. Each replicate PCR for sorted subsets received roughly 0.2 ug genomic DNA, equal to tens of thousands of T cell genomes. Purified libraries were quantified with a Qubit 3.0 fluorometer, sized on a Bioanalyzer 2100, and re-quantified with the KAPA Library Quantification kit. Every immunoSEQ 96-well plate was sequenced on a separate single-read 150-cycle Illumina NextSeq 550 flow cell. The published analysis was carried out like this. Because only junctional sequences without quality scores were contained in the immunoSEQ output, filtering matching that applied to full-length reads could not be performed. To assign V/J genes and CDR3, sequences were annotated against IMGT germline references using PyIR, a Python wrapper for IgBLAST v1.9. Reads with weak V/J assignments (E-value above 1e-6), missing CDR3, stop codons, out-of-frame junctions, or ambiguous translated residues were removed. A V3J clonotype was defined by an identical inferred V gene, J gene, and CDR3 amino acid sequence. Percentage overlap between repertoires was calculated by dividing the number of shared unique clonotypes by the size of the smaller repertoire. Repertoire richness was assessed with RTK rarefaction, the Chao1 estimator, and Recon v2.1 estimates of unobserved clonotypes. OLGA was used to compute generation probabilities for all TCRbeta clonotypes that the gDNA method yielded from a few donors. The table comes from immuneACCESS by way of TCRdb, which keeps in-frame sequences with V and J called. Part of the clones is missing from these tables; in studies checked, under half for an unresolved V gene and the rest for unknown reasons. That table gives V, J and clone size, and the DNA gave D and trimming. The sample contains over 2 million clones, approximately 95% of them found a single time. The ten top clones hold 0.13% of the sample.

The donors were healthy, HIV-negative adults who had no recently reported acute infections or vaccinations. Every donor was a Caucasian adult residing in Nashville, Tennessee, USA. CD4+ T cells were enriched by magnetic negative selection, after which naive cells were positively selected on CD45RA and the negative fraction was taken as the memory subset. After blood collection by leukapheresis, PBMCs were isolated using Ficoll-Histopaque density gradient centrifugation and then cryopreserved in the vapor phase of liquid nitrogen. Analytical flow cytometry was used to check the purity and quantity of each magnetically sorted T cell population. From each sorted fraction, genomic DNA was isolated and quantified by UV absorbance on a Nanodrop 2000c. CDR1 and CDR2, looked up from the germline V gene, are MNHNS and SASEGT. At the junction V is shortened by 5 bases and J by 4 bases; bases outside the gene matches: 6. The CDR3 spans 14 residues, from the cysteine through the phenylalanine. Here the CDR3 DNA is all that survives: 42 bases in frame from base 1.

The rearrangement joined TRBV6-1 to TRBJ2-7; TRBD1 fits 9 bases in the junction. The sequence came from a man aged 18 to 30 in good health. Material: naive CD4+ T cells sorted from blood. The sample's cell subset or site label, decoded: CD45RA+ positively selected. The nucleotide sequence is TGTGCCAGCAGTCCCGGGACAGGGTTTTACGAGCAGTACTTC. The translation is CASSPGTGFYEQYF.